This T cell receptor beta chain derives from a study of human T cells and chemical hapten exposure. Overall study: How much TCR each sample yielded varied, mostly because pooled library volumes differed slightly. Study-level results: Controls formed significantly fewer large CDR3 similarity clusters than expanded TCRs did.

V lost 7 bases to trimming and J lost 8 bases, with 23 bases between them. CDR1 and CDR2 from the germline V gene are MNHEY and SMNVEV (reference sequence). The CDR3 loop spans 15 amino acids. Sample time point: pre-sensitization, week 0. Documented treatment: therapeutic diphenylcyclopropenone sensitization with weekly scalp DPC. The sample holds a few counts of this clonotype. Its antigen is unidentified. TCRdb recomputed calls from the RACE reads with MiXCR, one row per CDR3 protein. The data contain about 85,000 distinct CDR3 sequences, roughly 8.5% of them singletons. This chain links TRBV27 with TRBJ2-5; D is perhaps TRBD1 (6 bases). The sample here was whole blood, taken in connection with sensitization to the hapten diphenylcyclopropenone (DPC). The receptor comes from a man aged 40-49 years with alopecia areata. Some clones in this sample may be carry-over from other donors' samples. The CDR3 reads CASKRVVTGSETQYF. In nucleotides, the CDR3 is TGTGCCAGCAAGAGGGTGGTGACAGGCTCAGAAACCCAGTACTTC.